Sequencing of this TCR beta chain was carried out in a study of T cell responses to AZD1222 COVID-19 vaccine. This table comes from immunoSEQ multiplex PCR, and its TCRdb copy is limited to in-frame clones, with some not included. The data show about 170,000 clones, roughly 89% seen once. The germline V gene encodes CDR1 GTSNPN and CDR2 SVGIG (reference sequence). CDR3 length: 12 amino acids. V was shortened by 5 bases and J by 5 bases, with 12 bases between the two germline ends. This chain joins TRBV30 and TRBJ2-5; no reliable D call. The material was peripheral blood, obtained 28 days after the second AZD1222 dose. This TCR was sampled from an adult who received the AZD1222 COVID-19 vaccine. The CDR3 protein is CAWGSLGETQYF. The DNA of the CDR3 is TGTGCCTGGGGTAGTCTGGGCGAGACCCAGTACTTC. The entire variable domain, with the rest obtained from reference TRBV30 and TRBJ2-5, is as follows: SQTIHQWPATLVQPVGSPLSLECTVEGTSNPNLYWYRQAAGRGLQLLFYSVGIGQISSEVPQNLSASRPQDRQFILSSKKLLLSDSGFYLCAWGSLGETQYFGPGTRLLVL.